This T cell receptor (beta chain) was recovered during a study of vaccination and CD4 T cells after COVID-19. Study-wide context: The convalescents, six males and four females, included two who were Hispanic. Overlapping spike peptides of SARS-CoV-2, HCoV-NL63, HCoV-OC43 and HCoV-229E were used, and cells were stimulated with them. Every culture used as a control got a CEFX pool, an HIV-1 Nef pool, or no peptide.

Treatment: approximately 9-day PBMC culture with coronavirus spike peptide pools or control peptides (ViraFEST assay). Nucleocapsid antibodies tested negative before and after vaccination in healthy vaccine recipients, excluding prior SARS-CoV-2 infection. The Oncomine TCR Beta short-read assay sequenced DNA from cultured CD4+ T cells. TCRdb processed the PCR reads anew with MiXCR; each CDR3 protein has one entry. The table has 20,000 to 25,000 distinct CDR3 sequences, roughly 44% seen once. Notes on this clonotype: As yet, its antigen is unknown.

The CDR3 consists of 17 residues. V was shortened by 6 bases and J by 5 bases, with 25 bases between the two germline ends. The germline CDR1 and CDR2 sequences are LNHDA and SQIVND (reference sequence). Here the sequenced sample was CD4+ T cells from blood, cultured in vitro, taken before SARS-CoV-2 vaccination. J is TRBJ1-2 and V is TRBV19; D perhaps matches TRBD1 (6 bases). The clonotype comes from a human donor who received a COVID-19 vaccine. The CDR3, as DNA: TGTGCCAGTAGAACCGGGACAAGGAACCTTGACCCATATGGCTACACCTTC. Protein: CASRTGTRNLDPYGYTF.